Here is one T cell receptor beta chain with its context. Per the original data handling: Nucleated cell counts were estimated from reference gene primer amplification. The data were produced by immunoSEQ multiplex PCR, yet TCRdb's version contains in-frame clones alone and is incomplete. V, J and clone size were drawn from that table, and D and trimming were deduced from the DNA. The table has over 150,000 clones, roughly 83% seen once. This CDR3 comprises 15 residues. Germline V gene lookup returns CDR1 MNHEY and CDR2 SMNVEV (reference sequence). Trimming left V 3 bases short and J 0 bases short, with 10 bases between. This entry belongs to a study of blood T cell repertoires in COVID-19. In the study overall: The analysed material was cDNA or gDNA that came from T cells, B-cell-depleted T cells, or PBMCs.

Material for sequencing was peripheral blood. The chain combines TRBV27 with TRBJ2-3, with a tentative D call TRBD2 (6 bases). This TCR derives from a man aged 18 to 30 with active or convalescent COVID-19. This CDR3 is CASSLGRGSTDTQYF. CDR3 coding DNA: TGTGCCAGCAGTTTGGGGCGGGGTAGCACAGATACGCAGTATTTT.